Here is one T cell receptor (beta chain) with its context. Antigen unknown. The sample comes from a study of cytotoxic CD8 clonotypes in ibrutinib-treated CLL. Whole-study context: Response samples were obtained once patients had received a median about 11 months of treatment, range 6 to 36. Mean per-sample yields comprised around 280,000 productive templates and 75,000 to 95,000 productive rearrangements.

The data were produced by immunoSEQ multiplex PCR, yet TCRdb's version contains in-frame clones alone and is incomplete. The sample has 150,000 or so clones, 80% to 90% seen once. Study-level points and caveats: Upon ibrutinib response clonality rose, and upon progression it fell back toward baseline.

The CDR3 has 15 amino acids. The V and J ends lost 4 bases and 4 bases respectively, with 16 bases between them. Germline V gene sequence: CDR1 SGHTA, CDR2 FQGNSA. Cryopreserved PBMCs were the source of around 2 micrograms of genomic DNA, which went to TCR beta libraries. The chain uses TRBV7-2 and TRBJ1-2, with D unclear. Sequenced material: PBMCs, taken after 24 months of ibrutinib treatment. The source of this sequence is a human donor with chronic lymphocytic leukemia. DNA of the CDR3: TGTGCCAGCAGCTCTAGATTCATACGGAGCTATGGCTACACCTTC. Protein product: CASSSRFIRSYGYTF.